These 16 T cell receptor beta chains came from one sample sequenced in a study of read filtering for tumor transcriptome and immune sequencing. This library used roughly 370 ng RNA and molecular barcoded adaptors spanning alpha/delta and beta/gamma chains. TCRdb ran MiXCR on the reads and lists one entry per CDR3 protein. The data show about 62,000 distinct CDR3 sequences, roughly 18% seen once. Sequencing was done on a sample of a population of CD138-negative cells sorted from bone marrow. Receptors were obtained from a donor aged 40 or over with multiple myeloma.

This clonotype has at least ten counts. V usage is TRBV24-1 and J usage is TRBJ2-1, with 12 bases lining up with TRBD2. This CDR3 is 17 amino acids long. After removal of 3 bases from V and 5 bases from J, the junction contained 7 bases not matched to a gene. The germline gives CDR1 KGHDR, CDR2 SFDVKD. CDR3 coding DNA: TGTGCCACCAGTGATCCTAGCGGGAGGGCCTCGGACAATGAGCAGTTCTTC. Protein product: CATSDPSGRASDNEQFF.

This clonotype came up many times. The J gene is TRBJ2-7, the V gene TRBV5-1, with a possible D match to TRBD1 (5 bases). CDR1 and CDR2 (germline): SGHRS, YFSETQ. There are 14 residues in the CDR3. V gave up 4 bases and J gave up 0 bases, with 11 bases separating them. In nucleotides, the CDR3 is TGCGCCAGCAGCGTACAGGCGCTCTCCTACGAGCAGTACTTC. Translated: CASSVQALSYEQYF.

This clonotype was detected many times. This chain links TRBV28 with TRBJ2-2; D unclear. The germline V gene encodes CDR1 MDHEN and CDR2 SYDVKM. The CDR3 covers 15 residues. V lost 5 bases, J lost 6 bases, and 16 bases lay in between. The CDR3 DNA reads TGTGCCAGCAGTCCAAGGCGCGTCCTGGCCGGGGAGCTGTTTTTT. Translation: CASSPRRVLAGELFF.

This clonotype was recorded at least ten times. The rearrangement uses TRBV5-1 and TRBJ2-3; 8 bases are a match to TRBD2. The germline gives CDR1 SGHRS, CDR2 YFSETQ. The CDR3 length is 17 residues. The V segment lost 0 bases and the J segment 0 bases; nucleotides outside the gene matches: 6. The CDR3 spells CASSLVGSGTSTDTQYF. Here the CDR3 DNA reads TGCGCCAGCAGCTTGGTGGGTAGCGGGACTAGCACAGATACGCAGTATTTT.

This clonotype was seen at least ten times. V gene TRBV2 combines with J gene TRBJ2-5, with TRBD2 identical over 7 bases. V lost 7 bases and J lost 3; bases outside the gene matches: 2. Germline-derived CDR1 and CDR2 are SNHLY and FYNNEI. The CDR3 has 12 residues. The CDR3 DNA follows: TGTGCCAGCACGCTAGCGGAAGAGACCCAGTACTTC. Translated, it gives CASTLAEETQYF.

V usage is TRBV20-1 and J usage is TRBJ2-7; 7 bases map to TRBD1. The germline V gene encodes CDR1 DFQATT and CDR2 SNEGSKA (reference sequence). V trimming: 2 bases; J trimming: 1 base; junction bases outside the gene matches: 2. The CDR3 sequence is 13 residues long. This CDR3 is CSARPGQSYEQYF. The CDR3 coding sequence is TGCAGTGCTAGACCGGGACAGTCCTACGAGCAGTACTTC.

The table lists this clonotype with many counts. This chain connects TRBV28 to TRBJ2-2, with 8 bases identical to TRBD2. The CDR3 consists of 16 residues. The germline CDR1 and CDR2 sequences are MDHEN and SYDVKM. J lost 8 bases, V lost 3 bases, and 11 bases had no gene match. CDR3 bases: TGTGCCAGCAGTTTCACAACGGGACTAGTAATGGGGGAGCTGTTTTTT. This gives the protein CASSFTTGLVMGELFF.

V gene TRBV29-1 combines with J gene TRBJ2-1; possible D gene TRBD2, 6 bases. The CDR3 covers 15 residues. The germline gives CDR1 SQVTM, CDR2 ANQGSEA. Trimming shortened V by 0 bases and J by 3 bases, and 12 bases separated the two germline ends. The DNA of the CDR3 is TGCAGCGTTGAAGACGCCGGGACTGGCTACAATGAGCAGTTCTTC. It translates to CSVEDAGTGYNEQFF.

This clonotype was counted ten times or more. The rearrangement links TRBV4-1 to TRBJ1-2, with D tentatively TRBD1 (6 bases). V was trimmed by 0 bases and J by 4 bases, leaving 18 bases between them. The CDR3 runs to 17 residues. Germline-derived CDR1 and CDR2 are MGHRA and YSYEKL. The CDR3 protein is CASSQDEGGGIPYGYTF. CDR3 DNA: TGCGCCAGCAGCCAAGACGAGGGAGGGGGGATTCCCTATGGCTACACCTTC.

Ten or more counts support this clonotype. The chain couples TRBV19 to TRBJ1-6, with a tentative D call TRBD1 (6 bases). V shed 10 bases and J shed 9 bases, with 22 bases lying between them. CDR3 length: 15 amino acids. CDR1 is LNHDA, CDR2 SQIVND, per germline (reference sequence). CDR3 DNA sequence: TGTGCCACACAGGGTATGGTGGGCGACGGTTCACCCCTCCACTTT. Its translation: CATQGMVGDGSPLHF.

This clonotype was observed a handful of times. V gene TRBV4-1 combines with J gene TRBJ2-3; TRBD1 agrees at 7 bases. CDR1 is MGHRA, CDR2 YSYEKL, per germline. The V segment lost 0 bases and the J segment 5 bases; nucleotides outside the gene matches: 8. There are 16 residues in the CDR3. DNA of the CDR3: TGCGCCAGCAGCCAAGATCAACAGGGGCGGAGAGATACGCAGTATTTT. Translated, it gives CASSQDQQGRRDTQYF.

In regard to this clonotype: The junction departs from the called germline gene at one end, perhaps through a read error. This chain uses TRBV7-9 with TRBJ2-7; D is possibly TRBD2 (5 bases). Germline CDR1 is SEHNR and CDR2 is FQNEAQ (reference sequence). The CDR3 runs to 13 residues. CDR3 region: CAGSLARRNEQYF. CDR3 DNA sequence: TGTGCCGGCAGCTTAGCGCGGAGGAACGAGCAGTACTTC.

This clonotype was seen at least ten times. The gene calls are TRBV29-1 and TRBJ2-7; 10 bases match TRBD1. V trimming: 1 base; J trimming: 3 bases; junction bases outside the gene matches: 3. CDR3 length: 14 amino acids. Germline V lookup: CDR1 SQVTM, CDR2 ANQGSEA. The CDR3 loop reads CSVEVGTGVYEQYF. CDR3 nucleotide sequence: TGCAGCGTTGAAGTCGGGACAGGGGTCTACGAGCAGTACTTC.

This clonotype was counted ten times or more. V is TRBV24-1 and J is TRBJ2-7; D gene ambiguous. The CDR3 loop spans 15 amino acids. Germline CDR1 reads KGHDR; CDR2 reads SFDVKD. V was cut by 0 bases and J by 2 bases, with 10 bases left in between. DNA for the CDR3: TGTGCCACCAGTGATTTGCCCCGTAATACCTACGAGCAGTACTTC. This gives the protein CATSDLPRNTYEQYF.

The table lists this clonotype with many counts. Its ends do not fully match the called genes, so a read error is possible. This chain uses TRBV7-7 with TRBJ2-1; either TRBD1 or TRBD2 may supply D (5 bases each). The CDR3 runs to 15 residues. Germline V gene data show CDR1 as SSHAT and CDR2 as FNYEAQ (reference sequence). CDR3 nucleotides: TGTGCTAGCAGCTTAGGGGCTACGGGGTACAATGAGCAGTTCTTC. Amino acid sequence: CASSLGATGYNEQFF.

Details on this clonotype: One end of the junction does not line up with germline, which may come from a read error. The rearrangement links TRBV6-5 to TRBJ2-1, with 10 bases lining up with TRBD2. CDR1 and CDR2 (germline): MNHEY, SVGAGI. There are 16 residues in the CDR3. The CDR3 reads CASSPPAGGPYNERFF. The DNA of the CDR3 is TGTGCCAGCAGTCCACCAGCGGGGGGGCCCTACAATGAGCGGTTCTTC.